A selection of T cell receptor beta chains follows, all from one sample in a study of T-cell reconstitution after alpha-beta-depleted transplantation in children. Via MiXCR, TCRdb re-called the PCR reads, giving one row per CDR3 protein. The repertoire includes about 980,000 distinct CDR3 sequences, about 30% of them detected once, and over 25% sits in the top ten. The material was PBMCs, mostly from graft donor cells, obtained 360 days after TCRalphabeta/CD19-depleted stem cell transplant. Every receptor here comes from a boy younger than two who had a stem cell transplant for SCID, so the T cells may come from the graft donor. Each CDR3 is given with its conserved first and last residue. Fields, in order: D gene, J gene, V gene, clone size, CDR3 protein, CDR3 DNA. The D gene is left open where the match is weak. Size is stated for part of the rows, as once, few or many counts, or as a class when the clone is expanded.

>-|TRBJ2-6|TRBV2|few
CASRRGGKSGANVLTF
TGTGCCAGCAGGAGGGGGGGAAAGTCTGGGGCCAACGTCCTGACTTTC
>TRBD2|TRBJ2-1|TRBV10-3|-
CAISVSAGAYNEQFF
TGTGCCATCAGTGTCTCGGCGGGAGCGTACAATGAGCAGTTCTTC
>TRBD2|TRBJ2-5|TRBV4-3|-
CASSRSGTIQTQYF
TGCGCCAGCAGCCGTTCCGGGACTATTCAGACCCAGTACTTC
>-|TRBJ1-1|TRBV4-3|many
CASSQVRGNTEAFF
TGCGCCAGCAGCCAAGTTAGGGGAAACACTGAAGCTTTCTTT
>-|TRBJ2-5|TRBV20-1|many
CSATIQETQYF
TGCAGTGCCACTATTCAAGAGACCCAGTACTTC
>-|TRBJ2-7|TRBV28|-
CASSPRDGRSYEQYF
TGTGCCAGCAGTCCCCGGGACGGACGATCCTACGAGCAGTACTTC
>-|TRBJ2-5|TRBV6-1|few
CASSEEWRGETQYF
TGTGCCAGCAGTGAAGAGTGGCGAGGGGAGACCCAGTACTTC
>TRBD2|TRBJ2-1|TRBV5-1|-
CASSRRPGTSENNEQFF
TGCGCCAGCAGCCGTAGGCCCGGGACTAGCGAAAACAATGAGCAGTTCTTC
>TRBD2|TRBJ2-3|TRBV12-3/TRBV12-4|few
CASSLTAGGSTDTQYF
TGTGCCAGCAGTTTAACAGCGGGGGGTTCCACAGATACGCAGTATTTT
>-|TRBJ1-1|TRBV20-1|few
CSARLSPRPDAEAFF
TGCAGTGCTAGACTTTCTCCTCGGCCCGACGCTGAAGCTTTCTTT
>-|TRBJ1-1|TRBV20-1|-
CSARVGGGTEAFF
TGCAGTGCTAGAGTGGGGGGAGGCACTGAAGCTTTCTTT
>TRBD1|TRBJ2-7|TRBV12-3/TRBV12-4|few
CASSLAMGGQGSYEQYF
TGTGCCAGCAGTTTAGCGATGGGCGGACAGGGGTCCTACGAGCAGTACTTC
>-|TRBJ1-4|TRBV25-1|-
CASSRQGRGEKLFF
TGTGCCAGCAGTCGTCAGGGAAGGGGTGAAAAACTGTTTTTT
>-|TRBJ2-5|TRBV29-1|few
CSVRDPRRETQYF
TGCAGCGTTCGTGACCCGCGCCGAGAGACCCAGTACTTC
>TRBD1|TRBJ2-7|TRBV29-1|-
CSVEGEDAGGYEQYF
TGCAGCGTTGAGGGGGAAGATGCAGGGGGCTACGAGCAGTACTTC
>-|TRBJ1-2|TRBV5-6|-
CASSLGDSGSYGYTF
TGTGCCAGCAGCTTGGGCGACAGTGGGAGCTATGGCTACACCTTC
>-|TRBJ1-4|TRBV12-3/TRBV12-4|few
CASSTAGISTNEKLFF
TGTGCCAGCAGTACCGCAGGGATTTCAACTAATGAAAAACTGTTTTTT
>-|TRBJ2-7|TRBV7-8|-
CASSLAGSAVYEQYF
TGTGCCAGCAGCTTAGCCGGGAGCGCGGTCTACGAGCAGTACTTC
>-|TRBJ2-2|TRBV12-3/TRBV12-4|few
CASSSHRNTGELFF
TGTGCCAGCAGTTCCCACAGGAACACCGGGGAGCTGTTTTTT
>TRBD2|TRBJ2-1|TRBV27|many
CASSSSGAPYNEQFF
TGTGCCAGCAGTTCGAGCGGGGCTCCCTACAATGAGCAGTTCTTC
>-|TRBJ2-2|TRBV12-3/TRBV12-4|-
CASSLPARVTGELFF
TGTGCCAGCAGTTTACCGGCCAGGGTGACCGGGGAGCTGTTTTTT
>-|TRBJ2-7|TRBV15|many
CATSRDSSYEQYF
TGTGCCACCAGCAGGGACAGCTCCTACGAGCAGTACTTC
>-|TRBJ1-5|TRBV12-3/TRBV12-4|-
CASSRGPRSNQPQHF
TGTGCCAGCAGCCGTGGTCCCCGTAGCAATCAGCCCCAGCATTTT
>TRBD2|TRBJ2-1|TRBV20-1|few
CSARDGGTSGQEQFF
TGCAGTGCTAGAGATGGTGGGACTAGCGGTCAAGAGCAGTTCTTC
>TRBD2|TRBJ2-1|TRBV2|once
CASSEAGTSGGGDEQFF
TGTGCCAGCAGTGAAGCGGGGACTAGCGGGGGAGGCGATGAGCAGTTCTTC
>-|TRBJ2-5|TRBV20-1|-
CSAREDRETQYF
TGCAGTGCTAGAGAGGACAGAGAGACCCAGTACTTC
>TRBD2|TRBJ2-5|TRBV4-1|-
CASSQEGTSGVGETQYF
TGCGCCAGCAGCCAAGAAGGGACTAGCGGGGTGGGGGAGACCCAGTACTTC
>-|TRBJ1-1|TRBV10-3|-
CAISESIFLGGRTEAFF
TGTGCCATCAGTGAGTCGATCTTTTTAGGGGGGCGGACTGAAGCTTTCTTT
>-|TRBJ1-5|TRBV12-3/TRBV12-4|few
CASSFLGEVLGQPQHF
TGTGCCAGCAGTTTCCTAGGGGAAGTGTTGGGCCAGCCCCAGCATTTT
>-|TRBJ2-5|TRBV20-1|few
CSANRETQYF
TGCAGTGCTAACAGAGAGACCCAGTACTTC
>TRBD1|TRBJ1-5|TRBV6-1|-
CASSRGTGDSNQPQHF
TGTGCCAGCAGCCGGGGGACAGGGGATAGCAATCAGCCCCAGCATTTT
>TRBD2|TRBJ2-7|TRBV5-1|once
CASSLGGTSGRYEQYF
TGCGCCAGCAGCTTGGGAGGGACTAGCGGACGCTACGAGCAGTACTTC
>-|TRBJ1-2|TRBV7-9|-
CASSPLGGPGYGYTF
TGTGCCAGCAGCCCCTTGGGGGGCCCTGGCTATGGCTACACCTTC
>-|TRBJ2-1|TRBV6-5|-
CASSYFVVSYNEQFF
TGTGCCAGCAGTTACTTCGTTGTCTCCTACAATGAGCAGTTCTTC
>TRBD2|TRBJ2-5|TRBV15|many
CATSRPRGDQETQYF
TGTGCCACCAGCAGACCTCGGGGGGACCAAGAGACCCAGTACTTC
>-|TRBJ2-7|TRBV11-3|-
CASSLGPIGEQYF
TGTGCCAGCAGCTTAGGCCCCATTGGGGAGCAGTACTTC
>TRBD1|TRBJ1-4|TRBV7-9|few
CASRRTGVGTNEKLFF
TGTGCCAGCAGACGGACAGGGGTTGGAACTAATGAAAAACTGTTTTTT
>-|TRBJ2-4|TRBV6-2/TRBV6-3|-
CASSYGGSKNIQYF
TGTGCCAGCAGTTACGGAGGGTCCAAAAACATTCAGTACTTC
>TRBD1|TRBJ2-2|TRBV12-3/TRBV12-4|-
CASSFPTGVGTGELFF
TGTGCCAGCAGTTTTCCGACAGGGGTGGGCACCGGGGAGCTGTTTTTT
>-|TRBJ2-2|TRBV7-8|-
CASSLVQGANTGELFF
TGTGCCAGCAGCTTAGTTCAGGGCGCGAACACCGGGGAGCTGTTTTTT
>-|TRBJ1-1|TRBV7-3|-
CASSFLEGTEAFF
TGTGCCAGCAGCTTCTTGGAGGGGACTGAAGCTTTCTTT
>-|TRBJ2-5|TRBV5-6|-
CASSWIRQETQYF
TGTGCCAGCAGCTGGATACGCCAAGAGACCCAGTACTTC
>-|TRBJ2-1|TRBV6-2/TRBV6-3|-
CASSYAGADEQFF
TGTGCCAGCAGTTACGCCGGGGCGGATGAGCAGTTCTTC
>-|TRBJ1-2|TRBV9|-
CASSPRSPELDGYTF
TGTGCCAGCAGCCCCCGTAGTCCCGAACTAGATGGCTACACCTTC
>-|TRBJ1-5|TRBV10-3|-
CAISEPYSNQPQHF
TGTGCCATCAGTGAGCCCTATAGCAATCAGCCCCAGCATTTT
>TRBD1|TRBJ2-3|TRBV18|once
CASSPLGTVYTDTQYF
TGTGCCAGCTCACCACTAGGGACAGTCTACACAGATACGCAGTATTTT
>-|TRBJ1-4|TRBV12-3/TRBV12-4|few
CASSLYPQIRYEKLFF
TGTGCCAGCAGTTTATACCCACAGATTCGATATGAAAAACTGTTTTTT
>-|TRBJ1-4|TRBV15|few
CATSRDPGGNEKLFF
TGTGCCACCAGCAGAGATCCGGGGGGTAATGAAAAACTGTTTTTT
>-|TRBJ2-3|TRBV5-4|many
CASSFPGSSRVLDTQYF
TGTGCCAGCAGCTTCCCGGGGTCTAGCAGGGTATTAGATACGCAGTATTTT
>-|TRBJ1-5|TRBV7-3|-
CASSLRMGQPQHF
TGTGCCAGCAGCTTAAGGATGGGTCAGCCCCAGCATTTT
>-|TRBJ1-3|TRBV6-1|-
CASSPQGRGTGNTIYF
TGTGCCAGCAGCCCTCAGGGCAGGGGTACTGGAAACACCATATATTTT
>-|TRBJ2-7|TRBV20-1|-
CSAVPYRVSYEQYF
TGCAGTGCTGTTCCCTACAGGGTTTCCTACGAGCAGTACTTC
>-|TRBJ2-2|TRBV11-2|-
CASSPLGPANTGELFF
TGTGCCAGCAGCCCATTAGGGCCCGCGAACACCGGGGAGCTGTTTTTT